Sequencing of this T cell receptor (beta chain) was carried out in a study of T cells in Graves' hyperthyroidism and ophthalmopathy. For the study at large: Sampling of peripheral blood happened at initial diagnosis, prior to any treatment.

The V and J ends lost 7 bases and 0 bases respectively, with 15 bases between them. The CDR3 contains 15 residues. Looked up from germline, CDR1 is MNHNS and CDR2 is SASEGT. Criteria for exclusion of patients were uncontrolled infection, other autoimmune disease, pregnancy or lactation. Each diagnosis drew on symptoms, thyroxine, TRAb, thyroid ultrasound and orbital computed tomography findings. The source of the PBMCs was roughly 10 ml of fresh peripheral blood. There were TCR beta CDR3 regions amplified from RNA transcripts. The study used the HTBI primer set for a first-round RT-PCR of the TCR CDR3. One entry per CDR3 protein results from TCRdb running MiXCR on the multiplex PCR reads. The sample has about 720,000 distinct CDR3 sequences, about 19% seen once; the top ten hold 16%.

This clonotype originated in a woman in her forties or fifties with Graves' hyperthyroidism that later progressed to Graves' ophthalmopathy. The source material was blood. The gene calls are TRBV6-1 and TRBJ2-5, with a possible D match to TRBD1 (7 bases). In DNA, the CDR3 is TGTGCCAGCAATGCACAGGGGAGGTACCAAGAGACCCAGTACTTC. Its translation is CASNAQGRYQETQYF.